These 13 T cell receptor beta chains came from one sample sequenced in a study of liver allograft versus peripheral blood T cells. Across the study: The authors compared T cell receptor repertoires in transplanted livers with those in the peripheral blood of recipients.

TCRdb re-derived calls from the reads in MiXCR, one entry per CDR3 protein. The sample holds some 2,000 distinct CDR3 sequences, approximately 16% seen once. All receptors derive from a human patient who had a liver transplant. Certain T cells may be donor cells from the graft.

This sequence joins TRBV20-1 and TRBJ2-5; the D is unclear. Germline lookup yields CDR1 DFQATT and CDR2 SNEGSKA (reference sequence). The CDR3 runs 9 residues. The CDR3: CRVGKTQYF. CDR3 DNA sequence: TGCAGGGTGGGGAAGACCCAGTACTTC.

By frequency in the sample, this clonotype is medium-sized (0.01 to 0.1%). This rearrangement joins TRBV20-1 to TRBJ1-1; D is unresolved. V lost 0 bases and J lost 4, with 18 bases in between. CDR3 length: 16 amino acids. Germline CDR1 DFQATT, CDR2 SNEGSKA (reference sequence). The CDR3 sequence is CSARDRVGRWGTEAFF. CDR3 sequence (DNA): TGCAGTGCTAGAGATCGGGTAGGGCGTTGGGGCACTGAAGCTTTCTTT.

This clonotype is medium-sized within its sample. This rearrangement joins TRBV27 to TRBJ1-6; 7 nucleotides agree with TRBD1. From germline, CDR1 is MNHEY and CDR2 SMNVEV (reference sequence). V was pared by 3 bases and J by 7 bases, with 6 bases of the junction left unmatched. The CDR3 is made up of 15 amino acids. CDR3 region: CASSFRDSKNSPLHF. The CDR3, as DNA: TGTGCCAGCAGTTTTCGGGACAGTAAGAATTCACCCCTCCACTTT.

This clonotype is medium-sized by share. This chain uses TRBV6-5 with TRBJ2-6; D gene uncertain. The CDR3 consists of 19 residues. Between the trimmed V and J ends, which lost 4 bases and 4 bases, there was a span of 23 bases. CDR1 and CDR2 (germline): MNHEY, SVGAGI. The CDR3 nucleotides read TGTGCCAGCAGTTCCTCAACGGGCTATGGTAGGACCGGGGCCAACGTCCTGACTTTC. Translation: CASSSSTGYGRTGANVLTF.

V is TRBV13 and J is TRBJ2-1; maybe TRBD2 (7 bases). Germline V lookup: CDR1 PRHDT, CDR2 FYEKMQ (reference sequence). Between the trimmed V and J ends, which lost 0 bases and 4 bases, there was a span of 10 bases. The CDR3 extends over 15 amino acids. The CDR3 region has the DNA TGTGCCAGCAGCTTAGGGGGGGGGCTATACAATGAGCAGTTCTTC. Its protein product is CASSLGGGLYNEQFF.

This clonotype is labeled as medium-sized. This sequence joins TRBV29-1 and TRBJ1-1; the D gene is possibly TRBD1 (5 bases). This CDR3 has 12 residues. From germline, CDR1 is SQVTM and CDR2 ANQGSEA. The ends were cut back, 3 bases at V and 5 bases at J, with 10 bases in the middle. CDR3 sequence reads: CSVEGGRTEAFF. The CDR3 nucleotides read TGCAGCGTTGAGGGGGGAAGGACTGAAGCTTTCTTT.

By its share, this clonotype is medium-sized. The chain uses TRBV5-6 and TRBJ1-1; the D is unclear. The CDR3 is 15 residues long. The germline V gene has CDR1 SGHDT and CDR2 YYEEEE. V was pared by 1 base and J by 1 base, with 11 bases between. The CDR3 sequence is CASSLRASRNTEAFF. The CDR3 coding sequence is TGTGCCAGCAGCTTGAGGGCCTCTCGGAACACTGAAGCTTTCTTT.

By share, this clonotype ranks as large. The chain has TRBV20-1 and TRBJ1-2; D is ambiguous. CDR1 and CDR2 from the germline V gene are DFQATT and SNEGSKA (reference sequence). CDR3 length: 10 amino acids. Trimming shortened V by 7 bases and J by 8 bases, and 11 bases separated the two germline ends. The CDR3 coding sequence is TGCAGTGGCCTGGGGTGGGGCTACACCTTC. This gives the protein CSGLGWGYTF.

The CDR3 DNA is TGTGCCAGCAGTTATGGCGGGGTACAAGAGACCCAGTACTTC. It codes for CASSYGGVQETQYF. The chain employs TRBV6-6 and TRBJ2-1; perhaps TRBD2 as D (6 bases). TRBJ2-5 matches the DNA end more closely, so the J call is doubtful. CDR1 and CDR2 from the germline V gene are MNHNY and SVGAGI (reference sequence). This CDR3 spans 14 amino acids.

This clonotype is classed as large. The chain recombines TRBV29-1 with TRBJ1-2, with 10 bases aligning to TRBD1. There are 12 residues in the CDR3. The J segment lost 8 bases and the V segment lost 5 bases, leaving 5 bases of the junction unmatched. The germline V gene has CDR1 SQVTM and CDR2 ANQGSEA. CDR3: CSVIRTGGGYTF. The CDR3 bases are TGCAGCGTTATACGGACAGGGGGGGGCTACACCTTC.

Regarding this clonotype: This is likely an artifact of a read error, given a far larger clone one base away. This rearrangement joins TRBV6-2 or TRBV6-3 to TRBJ2-7, with D perhaps TRBD1 (6 bases). CDR1 MNHEY and CDR2 SVGEGT come from the germline V gene. V dropped 7 bases and J dropped 3 bases, with 16 bases sitting between them. The CDR3 covers 14 residues. For the CDR3, the DNA is TGTGCCAGCAAAGAAGGGGGTGATGTCTACGAGCAGTACTTC. Translating it yields CASKEGGDVYEQYF.

This clonotype is classed as medium-sized. The chain uses TRBV19 and TRBJ2-2; no clear D gene. Trimming pared 3 bases from V and 1 base from J, leaving 6 bases between. Germline V gene sequence: CDR1 LNHDA, CDR2 SQIVND (reference sequence). The CDR3 loop spans 14 amino acids. This chain's CDR3 is CASSMTLNTGELFF. The CDR3 DNA reads TGTGCCAGTAGTATGACACTGAACACCGGGGAGCTGTTTTTT. Using reference TRBV19 and TRBJ2-2 for the parts outside the CDR3, the full variable domain is DGGITQSPKYLFRKEGQNVTLSCEQNLNHDAMYWYRQDPGQGLRLIYYSQIVNDFQKGDIAEGYSVSREKKESFPLTVTSAQKNPTAFYLCASSMTLNTGELFFGEGSRLTVL.

To note about this clonotype: A read error is possible here, since a much larger clone lies one base away. Lacking the conserved final phenylalanine or tryptophan, this CDR3 likely reflects a read error. The chain uses TRBV5-4 and TRBJ2-7, with 10 bases that match TRBD2. Trimming cost V 5 bases and J 5 bases; bases outside gene matches: 7. The germline CDR1 and CDR2 sequences are SGHNT and YYREEE (reference sequence). The CDR3 length is 14 residues. The CDR3 protein is CASSLAGEVDEQYA. CDR3 coding DNA: TGTGCCAGCAGTCTAGCGGGAGAGGTGGACGAGCAGTACGCC.